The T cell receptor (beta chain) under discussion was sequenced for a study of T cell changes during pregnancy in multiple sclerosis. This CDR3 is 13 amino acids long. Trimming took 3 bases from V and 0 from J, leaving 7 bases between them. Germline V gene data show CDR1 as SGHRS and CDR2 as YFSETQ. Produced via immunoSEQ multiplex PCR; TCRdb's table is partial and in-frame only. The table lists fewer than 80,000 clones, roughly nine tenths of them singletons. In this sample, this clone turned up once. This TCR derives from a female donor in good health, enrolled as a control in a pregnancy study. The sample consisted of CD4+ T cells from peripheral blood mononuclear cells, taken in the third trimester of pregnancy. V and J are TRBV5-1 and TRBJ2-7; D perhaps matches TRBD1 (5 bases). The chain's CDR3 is CASSSDSSYEQYF. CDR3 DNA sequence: TGCGCCAGCAGCTCCGACAGCTCCTACGAGCAGTACTTC. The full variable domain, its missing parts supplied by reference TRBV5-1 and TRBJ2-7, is KAGVTQTPRYLIKTRGQQVTLSCSPISGHRSVSWYQQTPGQGLQFLFEYFSETQRNKGNFPGRFSGRQFSNSRSEMNVSTLELGDSALYLCASSSDSSYEQYFGPGTRLTVT.